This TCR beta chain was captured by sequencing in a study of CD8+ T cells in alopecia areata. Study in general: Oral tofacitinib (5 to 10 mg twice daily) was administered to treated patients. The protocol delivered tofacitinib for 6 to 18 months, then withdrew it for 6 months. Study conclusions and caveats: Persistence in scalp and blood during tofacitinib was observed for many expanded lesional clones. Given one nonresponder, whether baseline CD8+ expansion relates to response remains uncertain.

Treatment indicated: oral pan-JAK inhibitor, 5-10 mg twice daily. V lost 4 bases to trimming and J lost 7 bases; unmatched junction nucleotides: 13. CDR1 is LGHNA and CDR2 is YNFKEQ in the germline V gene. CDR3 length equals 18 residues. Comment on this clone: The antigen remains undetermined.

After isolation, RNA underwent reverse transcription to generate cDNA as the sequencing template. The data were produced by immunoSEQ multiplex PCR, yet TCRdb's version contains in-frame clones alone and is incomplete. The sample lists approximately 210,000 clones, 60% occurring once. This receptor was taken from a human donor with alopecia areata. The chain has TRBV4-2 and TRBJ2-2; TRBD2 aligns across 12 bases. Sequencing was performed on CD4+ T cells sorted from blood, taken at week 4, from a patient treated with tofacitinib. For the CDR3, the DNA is TGTGCCAGCAGCCGCCGCTCCCCTAGCGGGGGGGTCGGCGGGGAGCTGTTTTTT. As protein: CASSRRSPSGGVGGELFF.